The next 2 T cell receptor beta chains were all read from a single sample in a study of blood T cell repertoires in COVID-19. Using immunoSEQ multiplex PCR, the repertoire was profiled, and TCRdb retains in-frame clones only, with some absent. The sample carries 150,000 to 180,000 clones, 80% to 90% recorded once. The sequencing input was peripheral blood. These TCRs come from a woman aged 45 to 65 with acute or convalescent COVID-19.

The chain links TRBV7-6 to TRBJ2-5; TRBD1 is a possible D gene (6 bases). Looked up from germline, CDR1 is SGHVS and CDR2 is FNYEAQ. The CDR3 consists of 11 residues. V was clipped by 11 bases and J by 2 bases, with 9 bases between them. The DNA for the CDR3 is TGTGCCGGGGGCGTACAAGAGACCCAGTACTTC. It yields the protein CAGGVQETQYF.

This rearrangement joins TRBV19 to TRBJ2-2; D perhaps matches TRBD1 (6 bases). Germline CDR1 LNHDA, CDR2 SQIVND (reference sequence). V lost 1 base, J lost 6 bases, and 9 bases lay in between. The CDR3 consists of 14 residues. The CDR3 spells CASSIARGAGELFF. The CDR3 DNA follows: TGTGCCAGTAGTATAGCCAGGGGTGCCGGGGAGCTGTTTTTT.